This is a list of T cell receptor beta chains from one sample in a study of T cells in Graves' hyperthyroidism and ophthalmopathy. TCRdb redid the calling of the multiplex PCR reads with MiXCR, one entry per CDR3 protein. The sample includes a few hundred thousand distinct CDR3 sequences, 13% to 15% seen only once; the top ten take around a sixth. Sequencing used blood. The receptor source for this set is a woman under 30 with Graves' hyperthyroidism. The CDR3 runs from the conserved cysteine through the conserved F or W. D genes are given only for firm matches. Only part of the rows carry a size: once, few, many, or a class if the clone is expanded.

cdr3_length,v_call,clone_size,d_call,j_call,cdr3_nt,cdr3_aa
14,TRBV12-3/TRBV12-4,many,.,TRBJ1-6,TGTGCCAGCACCCCGGACAGTATGAAATCACCCCTCCACTTT,CASTPDSMKSPLHF
15,TRBV5-6,.,.,TRBJ2-7,TGTGCCAGCAGCTTACCCAGCGGAGGGGGTTACGAGCAGTACTTC,CASSLPSGGGYEQYF
16,TRBV10-2,.,.,TRBJ2-7,TGCGCCAGCAGTGAGTCGAGACAGGCAAGCTCCTACGAGCAGTACTTC,CASSESRQASSYEQYF
15,TRBV7-9,many,TRBD2,TRBJ2-3,TGTGCCAGCAGCTTAGCGGCACTAGCGGACGATACGCAGTATTTT,CASSLAALADDTQYF
13,TRBV2,many,.,TRBJ2-1,TGTGCCAGCATCCTGACATATAACAATGAGCAGTTCTTC,CASILTYNNEQFF
13,TRBV19,.,.,TRBJ2-3,TGTGCCAGTACCCCCGAGAGTTTGAATACGCAGTATTTT,CASTPESLNTQYF
14,TRBV19,few,.,TRBJ2-7,TGTGCCAGTAGGTCACAGGGGGGGCTCTACGAGCAGTACTTC,CASRSQGGLYEQYF
14,TRBV5-1,many,.,TRBJ1-1,TGCGCCAGCAGCCCATCCGGGCCGGGAACGTTGGCTTTCTTT,CASSPSGPGTLAFF
15,TRBV11-3,few,TRBD2,TRBJ2-3,TGTGCCAGCAGCCAAGCGGCAGCGGGAGTAGATACGCAGTATTTT,CASSQAAAGVDTQYF
12,TRBV3-1,.,.,TRBJ2-3,TGTGCCAGCAGCCACCCACTGGATACGCAGTATTTT,CASSHPLDTQYF
13,TRBV10-3,many,TRBD1,TRBJ1-4,TGTGCCATCAGTGAGGGACAGGGCGAAAAACTGTTTTTT,CAISEGQGEKLFF
13,TRBV19,.,.,TRBJ1-1,TGTGCCAGTAGTACAACACGGGGCACTGAAGCTTTCTTT,CASSTTRGTEAFF
14,TRBV2,many,TRBD2,TRBJ2-1,TGTGCCAGCAGACTAGCGGGAGGGTACAATGAGCAGTTCTTC,CASRLAGGYNEQFF
13,TRBV19,.,.,TRBJ2-7,TGTGCCAGTAGTATAGATAGGACGGGGGTGCAGTACTTC,CASSIDRTGVQYF
15,TRBV5-1,many,TRBD1,TRBJ2-3,TGCGCCAGCTCACCACCCCTGCAGGGGGAAGATACGCAGTATTTT,CASSPPLQGEDTQYF
15,TRBV20-1,few,TRBD1,TRBJ1-1,TGCAGTGCTAGAGATCGAAGGGGGCTGGTAACTGAAGCTTTCTTT,CSARDRRGLVTEAFF
15,TRBV7-3,many,TRBD2,TRBJ2-2,TGTGCCAGCAGCTTAACAGCGGGAGTGTCCGGGGAGCTGTTTTTT,CASSLTAGVSGELFF
12,TRBV12-3/TRBV12-4,many,.,TRBJ2-7,TGTGCCAGCAGTCGTTACGGTTACGAGCAGTACTTC,CASSRYGYEQYF
12,TRBV12-3/TRBV12-4,many,.,TRBJ1-1,TGTGCCAGCGGGGGGTTCGTCACTGAAGCTTTCTTT,CASGGFVTEAFF
16,TRBV12-5,many,TRBD2,TRBJ2-5,TGTGCTAGTGGTTTCTTGCTAGCGGAAGGAGGAGAGACCCAGTACTTC,CASGFLLAEGGETQYF
13,TRBV19,.,.,TRBJ1-3,TGTGCCAGTACTCAGGCTACTGGAAACACCATATATTTT,CASTQATGNTIYF
14,TRBV3-1,many,.,TRBJ2-5,TGTGCCAGCAGCCAAGATACGTACCAAGAGACCCAGTACTTC,CASSQDTYQETQYF
14,TRBV7-2,many,TRBD2,TRBJ2-1,TGTGCCAGCAGCTTTGCTAGCGGGAGAAATGAGCAGTTCTTC,CASSFASGRNEQFF
13,TRBV7-2,.,.,TRBJ1-4,TGTGCCAGCAGCGAGGAGCTTAATGAAAAACTGTTTTTT,CASSEELNEKLFF
16,TRBV18,many,.,TRBJ2-4,TGTGCCAGCTCACCCCAGTTCACCAGGGCCAAAAACATTCAGTACTTC,CASSPQFTRAKNIQYF
15,TRBV11-3,.,TRBD2,TRBJ2-1,TGTGCCAGCAGCCGTCCATTAGCGGGAGAGTATGAGCAGTTCTTC,CASSRPLAGEYEQFF
16,TRBV4-1,many,.,TRBJ1-1,TGCGCCAGCAGCCCCGTTGCGGAGGGGAGGAACACTGAAGCTTTCTTT,CASSPVAEGRNTEAFF
17,TRBV7-2,many,TRBD2,TRBJ2-5,TGTGCCAGCAGCCCCAGGACTAGCGGGAGAGTGAGAGAGACCCAGTACTTC,CASSPRTSGRVRETQYF
15,TRBV19,few,.,TRBJ1-1,TGTGCCAGTAGTCTTAGGACGGATATAGTCACTGAAGCTTTCTTT,CASSLRTDIVTEAFF
14,TRBV6-1,many,.,TRBJ2-7,TGTGCCAGCAGCCAAACGGGGGTAGGGTACGAGCAGTACTTC,CASSQTGVGYEQYF
13,TRBV18,many,.,TRBJ2-2,TGTGCCAGCTCTAGGGACACCACCGGGGAGCTGTTTTTT,CASSRDTTGELFF
13,TRBV27,many,.,TRBJ1-1,TGTGCCAGCAGTTTAGGGGAAGAGGCTGAAGCTTTCTTT,CASSLGEEAEAFF
13,TRBV10-2,few,.,TRBJ1-5,TGCGCCAGCAGTGAGTCGAGGAGTCAGCCCCAGCATTTT,CASSESRSQPQHF
19,TRBV27,.,TRBD2,TRBJ2-1,TGTGCCAGCAGCCTAGCCCGACTAGCGGGAGGGGTGTCCTACAATGAGCAGTTCTTC,CASSLARLAGGVSYNEQFF
16,TRBV19,many,TRBD2,TRBJ2-2,TGTGCCAGTAGTCCGACTAGCCCAGAATACCCCGGGGAGCTGTTTTTT,CASSPTSPEYPGELFF
13,TRBV25-1,.,.,TRBJ2-1,TGTGCCAGCAGTGGGCGGGTCTACAATGAGCAGTTCTTC,CASSGRVYNEQFF
13,TRBV7-3,.,.,TRBJ2-7,TGTGCCAGCAGCCGGGACACAGGCTACGAGCAGTACTTC,CASSRDTGYEQYF
14,TRBV2,many,TRBD1,TRBJ1-5,TGTGCCAGCAGGGAGTACAGGGGGGATCAGCCCCAGCATTTT,CASREYRGDQPQHF
14,TRBV29-1,many,.,TRBJ2-1,TGCAGCTCTCCAACCGGGACGCTAAACAATGAGCAGTTCTTC,CSSPTGTLNNEQFF
15,TRBV6-1,many,TRBD2,TRBJ2-5,TGTGCCAGCAGAAAAGCGGGAGGGGGCGCAGAGACCCAGTACTTC,CASRKAGGGAETQYF
13,TRBV28,many,.,TRBJ2-1,TGTGCCAGCAGGGGGGGGCTTTACAATGAGCAGTTCTTC,CASRGGLYNEQFF
13,TRBV15,many,.,TRBJ1-6,TGTGCCACCAGCAGAGGCGCGAATTCACCCCTCCACTTT,CATSRGANSPLHF
14,TRBV11-2,many,.,TRBJ2-3,TGTGCCAGCACCGTATCCTGGAGCACAGATACGCAGTATTTT,CASTVSWSTDTQYF
13,TRBV5-4,.,.,TRBJ2-3,TGTGCCAGCAGCTTGAACTCCCAAGATACGCAGTATTTT,CASSLNSQDTQYF
11,TRBV30,many,.,TRBJ2-5,TGTGCCTGGAGTGTAAATGTGGACCAGTACTTC,CAWSVNVDQYF
12,TRBV20-1,few,.,TRBJ2-1,TGCAGTGCTAGCGGGACTGCCAATGAGCAGTTCTTC,CSASGTANEQFF
13,TRBV29-1,.,TRBD1,TRBJ1-1,TGCAGCGCCGTCGGGACAGGACACACTGAAGCTTTCTTT,CSAVGTGHTEAFF
12,TRBV30,many,TRBD2,TRBJ2-3,TGTGCCTGGACTAGCGGGGCAGATACGCAGTATTTT,CAWTSGADTQYF
16,TRBV20-1,many,.,TRBJ2-1,TGCAGTGCGCTGCCTACCCCGTTTCTCTCCTACAATGAGCAGTTCTTC,CSALPTPFLSYNEQFF
15,TRBV6-2/TRBV6-3,few,.,TRBJ2-7,TGTGCCAGCAGTTACCCTCCGGGGGAAACCTACGAGCAGTACTTC,CASSYPPGETYEQYF
15,TRBV29-1,many,TRBD1,TRBJ2-7,TGCAGCGGCTTAACCGGGACAGGGGGCTCGTACGAGCAGTACTTC,CSGLTGTGGSYEQYF
18,TRBV10-3,many,TRBD2,TRBJ2-7,TGTGCCATCAGTGACCCCTCCGGACTAGCGGGAGTCTCCTACGAGCAGTACTTC,CAISDPSGLAGVSYEQYF
16,TRBV3-1,.,.,TRBJ1-5,TGTGCCAGCAGCCAAGGGGGCTACCAACCCAATCAGCCCCAGCATTTT,CASSQGGYQPNQPQHF